This T cell receptor beta chain was recorded in a study of control samples from healthy donors and cancer patients. Per germline, CDR1 SGHVS and CDR2 FNYEAQ. The CDR3 is made up of 15 amino acids. Trimming left V 4 bases short and J 0 bases short, with 9 bases between. Data came from immunoSEQ multiplex PCR; TCRdb stores just in-frame clones and leaves some out. The repertoire holds under 150,000 clones, with about 95% as singletons. This receptor was identified in a man aged 30 to 45 in good health. Sequencing used blood. This chain connects TRBV7-6 to TRBJ1-4, with a possible D match to TRBD1 (5 bases). The CDR3 DNA is TGTGCCAGCAGCTGGGGGTGGTCAACTAATGAAAAACTGTTTTTT. This sequence encodes CASSWGWSTNEKLFF. Complete variable domain (other parts from reference TRBV7-6 and TRBJ1-4): GAGVSQSPRYKVTKRGQDVALRCDPISGHVSLYWYRQALGQGPEFLTYFNYEAQQDKSGLPNDRFSAERPEGSISTLTIQRTEQRDSAMYRCASSWGWSTNEKLFFGSGTQLSVL.